The clone carrying this TCR beta chain was counted a few times. Its antigen is unknown. CDR3 size: 18 residues. Researchers ran the PCR with 60 Vbeta and 13 Jbeta primers. The repertoire was sequenced with immunoSEQ multiplex PCR; TCRdb's copy has only in-frame clones and lacks some. Altogether approximately 160,000 clones are present, over 60% being singletons, with the ten largest covering about 3%. This sample stems from a study of cytomegalovirus exposure and HLA in healthy donors. Study-wide points: Sequencing likely generated an artifact that appeared as a cluster of highly shared sequence variants.

This receptor was taken from a young woman in good health and CMV-seropositive. The genes are TRBV21-1 and TRBJ1-6. TRBV21-1 is an annotated pseudogene. Sequenced material: PBMCs. CDR3 sequence reads: CASSNPSQLRGRNSPLHF. The CDR3 region has the DNA TGTGCCAGCAGCAACCCGTCGCAGTTGCGGGGGCGGAATTCACCCCTCCACTTT.